Following are 8 T cell receptor beta chains from one sample sequenced in a study of Graves' ophthalmopathy and Graves' hyperthyroidism. Amplification of TCR beta CDR3 regions used RNA transcripts. First-round RT-PCR used HTBI primers; second-round multiplex PCR followed. TCRdb redid the calling of the multiplex PCR reads with MiXCR, one entry per CDR3 protein. Of some 750,000 distinct CDR3 sequences listed, 40% were seen once; the top ten hold about 40%. The sequenced material came from peripheral blood. The source of these receptors is an adult man with Graves' ophthalmopathy.

The chain carries TRBV19 and TRBJ1-2, with 8 bases identical to TRBD1. Germline CDR1 reads LNHDA; CDR2 reads SQIVND (reference sequence). This CDR3 has 17 amino acids. The J segment lost 0 bases and the V segment lost 8 bases, leaving 14 bases of the junction unmatched. CDR3 sequence reads: CASQGQGNLISNYGYTF. DNA for the CDR3: TGTGCCAGTCAAGGACAGGGAAACCTCATATCTAACTATGGCTACACCTTC.

The J gene is TRBJ1-2, the V gene TRBV2, with D perhaps TRBD1 (5 bases). V was pared by 2 bases and J by 2 bases, with 15 bases between. Germline V gene lookup returns CDR1 SNHLY and CDR2 FYNNEI. CDR3 size: 16 residues. CDR3 nucleotides: TGTGCCAGCAGTGAAATGGGACCAACACCAAACTATGGCTACACCTTC. Translating it yields CASSEMGPTPNYGYTF.

There are a few counts of this clonotype. The gene calls are TRBV20-1 and TRBJ2-5; 9 nucleotides align to TRBD1. The CDR3 totals 15 residues. Germline V CDR1 and CDR2: DFQATT, SNEGSKA (reference sequence). After removal of 3 bases from V and 5 bases from J, the junction contained 10 bases not matched to a gene. The CDR3 nucleotides read TGCAGTGCTAGGACGATGGACAGGGGTGAGGAGACCCAGTACTTC. Translation gives CSARTMDRGEETQYF.

This clonotype has a handful of counts. The CDR3, as DNA: TGTGCCAGCAGCTTAATGGGCGGAGGCACCGGGGAGCTGTTTTTT. It codes for CASSLMGGGTGELFF. V and J are TRBV7-3 and TRBJ2-2; possible D gene TRBD2, 5 bases. CDR3 length equals 15 residues. Germline CDR1 and CDR2: SGHTA and FQGTGA. Between the trimmed V and J ends, which lost 1 base and 4 bases, there was a span of 10 bases.

The chain carries TRBV7-2 and TRBJ1-3; D might be TRBD1 (5 bases). The CDR3 covers 14 residues. V lost 4 bases to trimming and J lost 1 base, with 8 bases between them. CDR1 is SGHTA, CDR2 FQGNSA, per germline. CDR3 protein: CASSSDISGNTIYF. The CDR3 region has the DNA TGTGCCAGCAGCTCGGACATTTCTGGAAACACCATATATTTT.

This clonotype has ten or more counts. The junction departs from the called germline gene at one end, perhaps through a read error. V usage is TRBV7-8 and J usage is TRBJ1-2; D is uncertain. This CDR3 has 15 amino acids. Germline V gene sequence: CDR1 SGHVS, CDR2 FQNEAQ. CDR3 sequence (DNA): TGTGCCAGCAGCTTAGCTGGGAAGACTAACTGTGGCTACACCTTC. Protein sequence: CASSLAGKTNCGYTF.

The chain combines TRBV29-1 with TRBJ2-4; D gene unclear. CDR3 length: 15 amino acids. V dropped 2 bases and J dropped 1 base, with 12 bases sitting between them. Germline-derived CDR1 and CDR2 are SQVTM and ANQGSEA. CDR3 region: CSVELGKKAKNIQYF. The CDR3 DNA is TGCAGCGTTGAACTGGGCAAAAAGGCCAAAAACATTCAGTACTTC.

For this clonotype: A read error may produce the germline difference seen at one junction end. The chain joins TRBV5-4 to TRBJ2-5, with D unresolved. The CDR3 is 15 amino acids. Germline-derived CDR1 and CDR2 are SGHNT and YYREEE (reference sequence). The CDR3 sequence is CASSQDRSPQETQYF. The CDR3 DNA sequence: TGCGCCAGCAGCCAAGATCGGAGTCCTCAAGAGACCCAGTACTTC.